This T cell receptor (beta chain) was profiled in a study of identical twins. V was shortened by 0 bases and J by 7 bases, with 7 bases between the two germline ends. CDR3 length: 11 residues. CDR1 and CDR2 from the germline V gene are DFQATT and SNEGSKA (reference sequence). cDNA molecules carried unique molecular identifiers, and template switching added a universal primer site. TCRdb reprocessed the 5' RACE reads with MiXCR, giving one entry per CDR3 protein. The sample shows some 710,000 distinct CDR3 sequences, 5.5% to 6.5% of them seen only once. This clonotype was detected many times. The chain carries TRBV20-1 and TRBJ2-7; D is uncertain. This TCR came from a young man in good health. Sequenced sample: naive T cells sorted from blood. The CDR3 region is CSARDVGEQYF. CDR3 sequence (DNA): TGCAGTGCTAGAGACGTGGGGGAGCAGTACTTC.